This TCR beta chain was found in a study of early T cells in non-severe SARS-CoV-2 infection. In the study overall: Chains stayed unpaired after sequencing of bulk RNA from unsorted whole blood.

Individually, cDNA molecules had unique molecular identifiers attached to them. MiXCR, run by TCRdb on the 5' RACE reads, gives a single entry per CDR3 protein. Among some 58,000 distinct CDR3 sequences listed, roughly 10% were seen once. Remarks on this clonotype: Its specificity is unknown.

Germline V CDR1 and CDR2: LGHDT, YNNKEL (reference sequence). CDR3 length equals 16 residues. The ends were cut back, 1 base at V and 8 bases at J, with 17 bases in the middle. Overall study findings and caveats: VDJdb-based annotation leaned toward anti-spike CD8 responses and missed private and CD4 specificities.

The TCR originated in an adult who was a healthcare worker with PCR-confirmed SARS-CoV-2 infection or an uninfected control (not recorded which). The chain combines TRBV3-1 with TRBJ1-4, with D possibly being TRBD1 (5 bases). This specimen consisted of whole blood, obtained at baseline. The CDR3 loop reads CASSQGRSRDGEKLFF. CDR3 bases: TGTGCCAGCAGCCAAGGGAGGTCCAGGGACGGAGAAAAACTGTTTTTT. Based on the CDR3 plus reference TRBV3-1 and TRBJ1-4, the full variable domain is DTAVSQTPKYLVTQMGNDKSIKCEQNLGHDTMYWYKQDSKKFLKIMFSYNNKELIINETVPNRFSPKSPDKAHLNLHINSLELGDSAVYFCASSQGRSRDGEKLFFGSGTQLSVL.